This TCR beta chain was observed in a study of CD8+ T cells in alopecia areata. Following extraction, RNA underwent reverse transcription to cDNA, which served as the sequencing template. Assay: immunoSEQ multiplex PCR; the TCRdb copy retains only in-frame clones and omits some. Of 150,000 to 200,000 clones listed, around half were seen once; the top ten hold 10% to 14%. The treatment denotes: oral pan-JAK inhibitor, 5-10 mg twice daily. V shed 6 bases and J shed 0 bases, with 13 bases lying between them. The CDR3 is 16 residues long. CDR1 and CDR2 (germline): SGDLS, YYNGEE. The input for sequencing was CD8+ T cells sorted from blood, taken at week 24, from a patient treated with tofacitinib. This sequence joins TRBV9 and TRBJ2-6; tentative D call: TRBD1 (5 bases). This TCR derives from a human donor with alopecia areata. The CDR3 is CASTPTESSGANVLTF. CDR3 sequence (DNA): TGTGCCAGCACCCCGACAGAGAGCTCTGGGGCCAACGTCCTGACTTTC.